This TCR beta chain is drawn from a study of T-cell reconstitution after alpha-beta-depleted transplantation in children. V was cut by 4 bases and J by 4 bases, with 14 bases left in between. The CDR3 spans 15 residues. Germline V gene lookup returns CDR1 SGHAT and CDR2 FQNNGV. The study, taken as a whole, reports: Alpha-beta T cells about two months after transplant reportedly derived from several hundred expanded graft clones. When one year had passed after transplant, most T-cell counts and diversity came from newly produced T cells.

Many counts were recorded for this clonotype. Its antigen remains unidentified. As it was prepared, the TCRbeta library received unique molecular identifiers. TCRdb re-called the PCR reads through MiXCR, storing one row per CDR3 protein. Altogether 40,000 to 60,000 distinct CDR3 sequences are present, 9.2% being singletons, with the ten largest covering approximately 27%. The chain couples TRBV11-2 to TRBJ2-1; D is unclear. The sequenced sample was PBMCs, mostly from graft donor cells, obtained 60 days after TCRalphabeta/CD19-depleted stem cell transplant. The source is a male patient aged 2 to 10 who had a stem cell transplant for chronic granulomatous disease, so the T cells may come from the graft donor. CDR3: CASSSGETLYNEQFF. In nucleotides, the CDR3 is TGTGCCAGCAGCTCGGGCGAGACCCTTTACAATGAGCAGTTCTTC.